The rows below give T cell receptor beta chains drawn from one sample of a study of vaccination and CD4 T cells after COVID-19. TCRdb reprocessed the PCR reads with MiXCR, giving one entry per CDR3 protein. This repertoire shows 10,000 to 15,000 distinct CDR3 sequences, approximately 81% found once; its top ten account for about 7.5%. These receptors have no known antigen. This specimen consisted of CD4+ T cells from blood, cultured in vitro, obtained after SARS-CoV-2 vaccination. The source of these receptors is a human donor who received a COVID-19 vaccine. The CDR3 runs from the conserved cysteine through the conserved F or W. A D gene is named only where the DNA matches it firmly. The size of a clone is reported for some rows only, either as once, few or many, or as a class for expanded clones.

clone_size: few; v_call: TRBV7-8; d_call: -; j_call: TRBJ1-1; cdr3_nt: TGTGCCAGCAGCTTAGTTGGGGCAGGGGCAAACACTGAAGCTTTCTTT; cdr3_aa: CASSLVGAGANTEAFF
clone_size: -; v_call: TRBV7-7; d_call: -; j_call: TRBJ2-5; cdr3_nt: TGTGCCAGCAGCTTAGGATCTAGGAGCGAGACCCAGTACTTC; cdr3_aa: CASSLGSRSETQYF
clone_size: -; v_call: TRBV20-1; d_call: -; j_call: TRBJ1-2; cdr3_nt: TGCAGTGCTAGAGATCGGAGGGGCTACACCTTC; cdr3_aa: CSARDRRGYTF
clone_size: -; v_call: TRBV7-8; d_call: -; j_call: TRBJ1-5; cdr3_nt: TGTGCCAGCAGCTTCAGGGACGGTTGGGATCAGCCCCAGCATTTT; cdr3_aa: CASSFRDGWDQPQHF
clone_size: -; v_call: TRBV5-4; d_call: -; j_call: TRBJ2-7; cdr3_nt: TGTGCCAGCAGCTTGAAAATGGGTGCCTACGAGCAGTACTTC; cdr3_aa: CASSLKMGAYEQYF
clone_size: -; v_call: TRBV10-3; d_call: -; j_call: TRBJ2-7; cdr3_nt: TGTGCCATCAGATCCGGGGGCACAGCCTACGAGCAGTACTTC; cdr3_aa: CAIRSGGTAYEQYF
clone_size: -; v_call: TRBV24-1; d_call: -; j_call: TRBJ1-2; cdr3_nt: TGTGCCACCAGCATGCAGGGACGATATGGCTACACCTTC; cdr3_aa: CATSMQGRYGYTF
clone_size: -; v_call: TRBV7-9; d_call: -; j_call: TRBJ1-1; cdr3_nt: TGTGCCAGCAGCCCGTTTAAATTGGGGAACACTGAAGCTTTCTTT; cdr3_aa: CASSPFKLGNTEAFF
clone_size: -; v_call: TRBV12-3/TRBV12-4; d_call: -; j_call: TRBJ1-1; cdr3_nt: TGTGCCAGCAGTCACGGACACAGGGTTTTCTTT; cdr3_aa: CASSHGHRVFF
clone_size: -; v_call: TRBV27; d_call: -; j_call: TRBJ1-6; cdr3_nt: TGTGCCAGCAGTTTTTTCAGGGGACTTAGTAGTTCACCCCTCCACTTT; cdr3_aa: CASSFFRGLSSSPLHF
clone_size: once; v_call: TRBV19; d_call: -; j_call: TRBJ2-5; cdr3_nt: TGTGCCAGTAGTCAATCAGGGGGGGGGACCCAGTACTTC; cdr3_aa: CASSQSGGGTQYF
clone_size: -; v_call: TRBV7-9; d_call: TRBD1; j_call: TRBJ1-6; cdr3_nt: TGTGCCAGCAGTTACTCAGGGGGTAATTCACCCCTCCACTTT; cdr3_aa: CASSYSGGNSPLHF
clone_size: large; v_call: TRBV12-3/TRBV12-4; d_call: TRBD1; j_call: TRBJ1-6; cdr3_nt: TGTGCCAGCAGCAGGACAGGGTTGGGGAGCTCCTATAATTCACCCCTCCACTTT; cdr3_aa: CASSRTGLGSSYNSPLHF
clone_size: -; v_call: TRBV30; d_call: -; j_call: TRBJ2-1; cdr3_nt: TGTGCCTGGAGTGTATTGTGGGACGAGCAGTTCTTC; cdr3_aa: CAWSVLWDEQFF
clone_size: -; v_call: TRBV19; d_call: TRBD1; j_call: TRBJ1-2; cdr3_nt: TGTGCCAGTAGTATTCTGGGACAGGGAAGCTATGGCTACACCTTC; cdr3_aa: CASSILGQGSYGYTF
clone_size: -; v_call: TRBV29-1; d_call: -; j_call: TRBJ2-7; cdr3_nt: TGCAGCGTTAGGGGGGGACAGATCTCCTACGAGCAGTACTTC; cdr3_aa: CSVRGGQISYEQYF
clone_size: medium-sized; v_call: TRBV12-3/TRBV12-4; d_call: -; j_call: TRBJ1-6; cdr3_nt: TGTGCCAGCAGCCGCACGGGACACCGGAGCTCCTATAATTCACCCCTCCACTTT; cdr3_aa: CASSRTGHRSSYNSPLHF
clone_size: -; v_call: TRBV6-1; d_call: TRBD1; j_call: TRBJ2-5; cdr3_nt: TGTGCCAGCAGGAGAGCCGGGACAGGGGGTGGAGAGACCCAGTACTTC; cdr3_aa: CASRRAGTGGGETQYF
clone_size: -; v_call: TRBV12-3/TRBV12-4; d_call: -; j_call: TRBJ1-1; cdr3_nt: TGTGCCAGCAGCCCCCATACAGGGAACACTGAAGCTTTCTTT; cdr3_aa: CASSPHTGNTEAFF
clone_size: -; v_call: TRBV20-1; d_call: -; j_call: TRBJ1-3; cdr3_nt: TGCAGTGCTAGGTCGTGGGTGCGGGGATCGGGTGGCTCCTCTGGAAACACCATATATTTT; cdr3_aa: CSARSWVRGSGGSSGNTIYF
clone_size: -; v_call: TRBV4-2; d_call: -; j_call: TRBJ2-3; cdr3_nt: TGTGCCAGCAGCCAAGACCGACCGGGGGGCCCTACAGATACGCAGTATTTT; cdr3_aa: CASSQDRPGGPTDTQYF
clone_size: -; v_call: TRBV27; d_call: TRBD1; j_call: TRBJ2-7; cdr3_nt: TGTGCCAGCAGTTTATCCGGGACAGGGATCTACGAGCAGTACTTC; cdr3_aa: CASSLSGTGIYEQYF
clone_size: -; v_call: TRBV25-1; d_call: TRBD1; j_call: TRBJ1-2; cdr3_nt: TGTGCCAGCAGGGACAGGGAAGGCGGCTACACCTTC; cdr3_aa: CASRDREGGYTF
clone_size: -; v_call: TRBV4-2; d_call: -; j_call: TRBJ2-5; cdr3_nt: TGTGCCAGCAGACACTATGACCAAGAGACCCAGTACTTC; cdr3_aa: CASRHYDQETQYF
clone_size: -; v_call: TRBV24-1; d_call: -; j_call: TRBJ1-4; cdr3_nt: TGTGCCACCAGGGGAAGTTTTAATGAAAAACTGTTTTTT; cdr3_aa: CATRGSFNEKLFF
clone_size: -; v_call: TRBV5-4; d_call: TRBD2; j_call: TRBJ2-3; cdr3_nt: TGTGCCAGCAGCTTGACAGCGGGGGGTGAAGCAGATACGCAGTATTTT; cdr3_aa: CASSLTAGGEADTQYF
clone_size: -; v_call: TRBV10-1; d_call: -; j_call: TRBJ1-2; cdr3_nt: TGCGCCAGCAGTGAGGGGGGCCGATTCACCTTC; cdr3_aa: CASSEGGRFTF
clone_size: -; v_call: TRBV2; d_call: -; j_call: TRBJ1-1; cdr3_nt: TGTGCCAGCAGGTTACAGGGATACACTGAAGCTTTCTTT; cdr3_aa: CASRLQGYTEAFF
clone_size: once; v_call: TRBV7-2; d_call: -; j_call: TRBJ1-2; cdr3_nt: TGTGCCAGCAGCTTAGCACAGGCAACCTATGGCTACACCTTC; cdr3_aa: CASSLAQATYGYTF
clone_size: -; v_call: TRBV20-1; d_call: -; j_call: TRBJ1-2; cdr3_nt: TGCAGTGCTACCTACCCCAGGTACTCTAACTATGGCTACACCTTC; cdr3_aa: CSATYPRYSNYGYTF
clone_size: -; v_call: TRBV10-2; d_call: -; j_call: TRBJ1-1; cdr3_nt: TGCGCCAGCAGGACAGTGAACACTGAAGCTTTCTTT; cdr3_aa: CASRTVNTEAFF
clone_size: -; v_call: TRBV27; d_call: TRBD1; j_call: TRBJ1-2; cdr3_nt: TGTGCCAGCAGTGACCGGCGGGACAGGGTCGGCTACACCTTC; cdr3_aa: CASSDRRDRVGYTF
clone_size: -; v_call: TRBV24-1; d_call: -; j_call: TRBJ2-5; cdr3_nt: TGTGCCACCAGTGAGGAGTCGGGACAAGAGACCCAGTACTTC; cdr3_aa: CATSEESGQETQYF
clone_size: -; v_call: TRBV7-9; d_call: TRBD1; j_call: TRBJ2-7; cdr3_nt: TGTGCCAGCAGCCCTGAGGACAGGGGGACCTACGAGCAGTACTTC; cdr3_aa: CASSPEDRGTYEQYF
clone_size: -; v_call: TRBV30; d_call: TRBD1; j_call: TRBJ1-2; cdr3_nt: TGTGCCTGGAGTGTGCAGGGGGCCTATGGCTACACCTTC; cdr3_aa: CAWSVQGAYGYTF
clone_size: few; v_call: TRBV6-1; d_call: -; j_call: TRBJ2-3; cdr3_nt: TGTGCCAGCAGTGGACTACAGGGAGTCGCAGATACGCAGTATTTT; cdr3_aa: CASSGLQGVADTQYF
clone_size: -; v_call: TRBV2; d_call: -; j_call: TRBJ1-6; cdr3_nt: TGTGCCAGCAGCGCCGAGATGAGCTCCTATAATTCACCCCTCCACTTT; cdr3_aa: CASSAEMSSYNSPLHF
clone_size: -; v_call: TRBV20-1; d_call: TRBD1; j_call: TRBJ2-1; cdr3_nt: TGCAGTGCTGATGGACAGGTTGATGAGCAGTTCTTC; cdr3_aa: CSADGQVDEQFF
clone_size: -; v_call: TRBV20-1; d_call: TRBD2; j_call: TRBJ2-3; cdr3_nt: TGCAGTGCTAAAGGCGGGGGGCCTAGCACAGATACGCAGTATTTT; cdr3_aa: CSAKGGGPSTDTQYF
clone_size: -; v_call: TRBV7-8; d_call: TRBD2; j_call: TRBJ2-5; cdr3_nt: TGTGCCAGCAGCTTAGCGGGGAGCGGGGGGACGTACCAAGAGACCCAGTACTTC; cdr3_aa: CASSLAGSGGTYQETQYF
clone_size: once; v_call: TRBV11-2; d_call: -; j_call: TRBJ2-3; cdr3_nt: TGTGCCAGCAGCTTAGGACACAGCACTAGCACAGATACGCAGTATTTT; cdr3_aa: CASSLGHSTSTDTQYF